The 29 T cell receptor beta chains reported below all come from one sample, sequenced in a study of cytomegalovirus exposure and HLA in healthy donors. It was with 60 Vbeta and 13 Jbeta primers that the PCR ran. The assay was immunoSEQ multiplex PCR, and TCRdb's table has in-frame clones only and misses some. Among about 120,000 clones, less than 80% were seen once, and the ten largest hold nearly 9.5%. Sequenced: PBMCs. Every receptor here comes from a middle-aged woman in good health and CMV-seropositive.

This clone was seen more than once but under ten times. This sequence joins TRBV19 and TRBJ2-2; D ambiguous. CDR3 length equals 11 residues. V was trimmed by 5 bases and J by 8 bases, leaving 6 bases between them. Germline V gene lookup returns CDR1 LNHDA and CDR2 SQIVND (reference sequence). CDR3 region: CASSWLGELFF. The CDR3 bases are TGTGCCAGTAGTTGGCTGGGGGAGCTGTTTTTT.

V gene TRBV7-3 combines with J gene TRBJ2-7; 11 nucleotides match TRBD2. V was clipped by 3 bases and J by 0 bases; unmatched bases: 1. The CDR3 has 15 residues. Germline V gene lookup returns CDR1 SGHTA and CDR2 FQGTGA. The CDR3 is CASSLGTSGSYEQYF. The CDR3 nucleotides read TGTGCCAGCAGCTTGGGGACTAGCGGCTCCTACGAGCAGTACTTC.

This clone showed up just a few times. The V gene is TRBV19, the J gene TRBJ1-1; 9 nucleotides align to TRBD1. Trimming removed 1 base from V and 4 bases from J; junction bases left unmatched: 4. Germline V gene data show CDR1 as LNHDA and CDR2 as SQIVND (reference sequence). This CDR3 spans 15 amino acids. CDR3 amino acids: CASSIAVTGGTEAFF. For the CDR3, the DNA is TGTGCCAGTAGTATAGCGGTGACAGGGGGCACTGAAGCTTTCTTT.

The chain combines TRBV7-9 with TRBJ2-7; D is unresolved. CDR1 and CDR2 from the germline V gene are SEHNR and FQNEAQ (reference sequence). This CDR3 contains 12 residues. Trimming removed 5 bases at V and 2 bases at J, with 7 bases between. CDR3 coding DNA: TGTGCCAGCAGCGCGGCCGCCTACGAGCAGTACTTC. This gives the protein CASSAAAYEQYF.

The chain recombines TRBV28 with TRBJ2-5, with 8 positions matching TRBD1. Germline V CDR1 and CDR2: MDHEN, SYDVKM. The CDR3 runs to 14 residues. With V trimmed by 10 bases and J by 4 bases, 11 bases remained unmatched. The CDR3 sequence: CATLLTGAGETQYF. The DNA of the CDR3 is TGTGCCACCTTACTGACAGGGGCTGGAGAGACCCAGTACTTC.

V gene TRBV4-2 combines with J gene TRBJ2-1, with 8 bases that match TRBD2. This CDR3 region has 17 residues. Germline V gene lookup returns CDR1 LGHNA and CDR2 YNFKEQ. J was trimmed by 2 bases and V by 3 bases; bases with no gene match: 9. The chain's CDR3 is CASSHTGGGKTYNEQFF. The CDR3 DNA reads as TGTGCCAGCAGCCACACGGGGGGGGGCAAAACCTACAATGAGCAGTTCTTC.

The CDR3 is CASSLSRGTGYTF. CDR3 coding DNA: TGTGCCAGCAGCTTATCGAGGGGGACTGGCTACACCTTC. The J gene is TRBJ1-2, the V gene TRBV7-9; a possible D gene is TRBD1 (6 bases). This CDR3 contains 13 residues. The V gene's germline CDR1 is SEHNR and CDR2 FQNEAQ (reference sequence). Trimming took off 2 bases at V and 7 bases at J, with 11 bases between the two ends.

The sample holds a few counts of this clone. The junction departs from the called germline gene at one end, perhaps through a read error. DNA for the CDR3: TGTTCCAGCAGCTTACGGGGTGAGCCCCAGCATTTT. Amino acids: CSSSLRGEPQHF. V gene TRBV7-9 combines with J gene TRBJ1-5; D remains ambiguous. The CDR3 consists of 12 residues. Per germline, CDR1 SEHNR and CDR2 FQNEAQ (reference sequence).

The chain links TRBV27 to TRBJ2-1; 7 nucleotides match TRBD2. The CDR3 extends over 14 amino acids. Germline CDR1 reads MNHEY; CDR2 reads SMNVEV (reference sequence). Unmatched junction bases numbered 6, after V lost 2 bases and J lost 8 bases. CDR3 sequence reads: CASSLQGTNDEQFF. The CDR3, as DNA: TGTGCCAGCAGTTTACAAGGGACTAACGATGAGCAGTTCTTC.

In this sample, this clone turned up a few times. The rearrangement joins TRBV5-4 to TRBJ1-2; the match to TRBD1 covers 12 bases. V gave up 3 bases and J gave up 4 bases; unmatched junction bases: 10. The germline CDR1 and CDR2 sequences are SGHNT and YYREEE (reference sequence). CDR3 length: 17 residues. This CDR3 is CASSSDLGQGAFYGYTF. In DNA, the CDR3 is TGTGCCAGCAGCTCGGACCTGGGACAGGGGGCTTTCTATGGCTACACCTTC.

The chain recombines TRBV9 with TRBJ2-2; 11 bases fit TRBD1. After removal of 5 bases from V and 8 bases from J, the junction contained 8 bases not matched to a gene. Germline CDR1 SGDLS, CDR2 YYNGEE. CDR3 length: 15 residues. CDR3: CASSASDRGRGELFF. In nucleotides, the CDR3 is TGTGCCAGCAGTGCTTCGGACAGGGGGCGTGGGGAGCTGTTTTTT.

J is TRBJ2-7 and V is TRBV29-1; a weak D match, TRBD1 (6 bases). V lost 6 bases and J 4 bases, leaving 22 bases between the germline ends. This CDR3 has 15 amino acids. The germline V gene encodes CDR1 SQVTM and CDR2 ANQGSEA. CDR3 amino acids: CSVTAQGTHGYEQYF. Here the CDR3 DNA reads TGCAGCGTCACCGCCCAGGGGACACACGGGTACGAGCAGTACTTC.

The V and J genes are TRBV28 and TRBJ1-2, with 11 bases fitting TRBD1. This CDR3 has 16 residues. CDR1 MDHEN and CDR2 SYDVKM come from the germline V gene. V was pared by 5 bases and J by 9 bases, with 14 bases of the junction left unmatched. The CDR3 region is CASSPGTGGSVGSYTF. CDR3 in DNA: TGTGCCAGCAGTCCCGGGACAGGGGGGAGCGTCGGTAGCTACACCTTC.

This clone was observed once. The chain joins TRBV27 to TRBJ2-7, with a tentative D call TRBD1 (5 bases). V was trimmed by 6 bases and J by 2 bases, leaving 8 bases between them. This CDR3 contains 12 residues. The germline V gene has CDR1 MNHEY and CDR2 SMNVEV (reference sequence). The CDR3 sequence: CASRQVAYEQYF. As DNA, the CDR3 is TGTGCCAGCAGACAGGTGGCCTACGAGCAGTACTTC.

This clone has a handful of counts. V usage is TRBV6-5 and J usage is TRBJ2-7, with 7 nucleotides matching TRBD1. Looked up from germline, CDR1 is MNHEY and CDR2 is SVGAGI. This CDR3 has 14 amino acids. V lost 6 bases and J lost 2; bases outside the gene matches: 7. CDR3 loop: CASRGIGQAYEQYF. The CDR3 nucleotides read TGTGCCAGCAGGGGGATCGGACAGGCCTACGAGCAGTACTTC.

This clone was counted only a few times. The chain is built from TRBV18 and TRBJ1-2; no definite D call. The ends were cut back, 3 bases at V and 6 bases at J, with 8 bases in the middle. This CDR3 is 12 amino acids long. Germline V gives CDR1 KGHSH, CDR2 LQKENI. CDR3 sequence (DNA): TGTGCCAGCTCACCCGACACAGATGGCTACACCTTC. It codes for CASSPDTDGYTF.

The chain joins TRBV2 to TRBJ2-2; 12 bases align to TRBD2. The CDR3 length is 19 residues. Germline CDR1 and CDR2: SNHLY and FYNNEI. The trim removed 4 bases at V and 7 bases at J, leaving 16 bases unmatched. CDR3 nucleotides: TGTGCCAGCAGTGGTAACGGACTAGCGGGACGTCGATTGGGCGGGGAGCTGTTTTTT. Its protein is CASSGNGLAGRRLGGELFF.

The gene calls are TRBV19 and TRBJ2-7; 7 positions match TRBD1. The trim removed 4 bases at V and 5 bases at J, leaving 11 bases unmatched. Germline lookup yields CDR1 LNHDA and CDR2 SQIVND (reference sequence). The CDR3 is 15 amino acids. CDR3 sequence (DNA): TGTGCCAGTAGTAGGACAGGCTTTTTTGGGGACGAGCAGTACTTC. Translation gives CASSRTGFFGDEQYF.

This clone is a singleton in its sample. The V call is TRBV4-2, the J call TRBJ1-2; 10 bases map to TRBD1. This CDR3 has 15 amino acids. Germline V CDR1 and CDR2: LGHNA, YNFKEQ. The V and J ends lost 10 bases and 4 bases, in that order; junction bases with no gene match: 12. CDR3 residues: CATTPKTGGVYGYTF. In nucleotides, the CDR3 is TGTGCCACCACACCGAAGACAGGGGGCGTCTATGGCTACACCTTC.

In nucleotides, the CDR3 is TGTGCCAGCAGCTTTGAGGGTGAAAAACTGTTTTTT. Translating gives CASSFEGEKLFF. V gene TRBV11-2 combines with J gene TRBJ1-4; D uncertain. Germline assignment: CDR1 SGHAT and CDR2 FQNNGV. The CDR3 contains 12 residues. Trimming stripped 3 bases from V and 7 bases from J, with 6 bases between.

About this clone: At one boundary the junction diverges from the germline segment, which might be a read error. CDR3 DNA sequence: TGTTCCAGCAGCGGGAGCAGGAGTGACTCTGGAAACACCATATATTTT. Translated: CSSSGSRSDSGNTIYF. The chain is built from TRBV7-9 and TRBJ1-3; no clear D gene. CDR1 and CDR2 from the germline V gene are SEHNR and FQNEAQ (reference sequence). This CDR3 spans 16 amino acids.

Note on this clone: The junction and the germline gene differ at one end; a read error may be behind it. The chain is built from TRBV7-8 and TRBJ1-2; D perhaps matches TRBD1 (6 bases). The CDR3 has 17 amino acids. Per germline, CDR1 SGHVS and CDR2 FQNEAQ. The CDR3 protein is CASSLGPAGALKDGCTF. CDR3 bases: TGTGCCAGCAGCTTAGGACCCGCGGGGGCATTAAAGGATGGCTGCACCTTC. The variable domain in full, completed from reference TRBV7-8 and TRBJ1-2, reads GAGVSQSPRYKVAKRGQDVALRCDPISGHVSLFWYQQALGQGPEFLTYFQNEAQLDKSGLPSDRFFAERPEGSVSTLKIQRTQQEDSAVYLCASSLGPAGALKDGCTFGSGTRLTVV.

The V gene is TRBV6-5, the J gene TRBJ2-7; 12 nucleotides agree with TRBD2. The CDR3 runs to 14 residues. J lost 4 bases, V lost 4 bases, and 2 bases had no gene match. Germline CDR1 and CDR2: MNHEY and SVGAGI. The CDR3 loop is CASSLTSGRYEQYF. CDR3 in DNA: TGTGCCAGCAGTTTGACTAGCGGGAGATACGAGCAGTACTTC.

This chain uses TRBV7-9 with TRBJ1-1, with D possibly TRBD1 on 5 matching bases. Germline V lookup: CDR1 SEHNR, CDR2 FQNEAQ (reference sequence). The CDR3 is 16 amino acids. V lost 6 bases and J lost 4, with 21 bases in between. CDR3 coding DNA: TGTGCCAGCAGTTTCCGCCGACAGAGCCTTGGCACTGAAGCTTTCTTT. Translated: CASSFRRQSLGTEAFF. The full variable domain, completed using reference TRBV7-9 and TRBJ1-1, is DTGVSQNPRHKITKRGQNVTFRCDPISEHNRLYWYRQTLGQGPEFLTYFQNEAQLEKSRLLSDRFSAERPKGSFSTLEIQRTEQGDSAMYLCASSFRRQSLGTEAFFGQGTRLTVV.

The chain employs TRBV4-3 and TRBJ1-1; maybe TRBD1 (5 bases). V was clipped by 6 bases and J by 4 bases, with 12 bases between them. CDR1 and CDR2 from the germline V gene are LGHNA and YSLEER. The CDR3 runs 13 residues. Written as DNA, the CDR3 is TGCGCCAGCAGTCAGCGTAGGGGCACTGAAGCTTTCTTT. Translation: CASSQRRGTEAFF.

This chain connects TRBV19 to TRBJ1-1, with 9 bases that match TRBD1. Unmatched junction bases numbered 14, after V lost 11 bases and J lost 1 base. CDR1 is LNHDA, CDR2 SQIVND, per germline (reference sequence). CDR3 length: 16 residues. For the CDR3, the DNA is TGTGCCCACTACCCCCCGGGACAGGGCGGGAACACTGAAGCTTTCTTT. Its translation: CAHYPPGQGGNTEAFF.

The V and J genes are TRBV7-8 and TRBJ1-2, with D unclear. CDR1 is SGHVS, CDR2 FQNEAQ, per germline. The CDR3 contains 15 residues. Between the trimmed V and J ends, which lost 2 bases and 2 bases, there was a span of 12 bases. The CDR3 coding sequence is TGTGCCAGCAGCTTACAAGCCGAAATAAACTATGGCTACACCTTC. Amino acid sequence: CASSLQAEINYGYTF.

The chain carries TRBV2 and TRBJ2-1; 9 nucleotides align to TRBD2. Germline assignment: CDR1 SNHLY and CDR2 FYNNEI. The CDR3 is 14 residues long. Trimming removed 7 bases from V and 7 bases from J; junction bases left unmatched: 8. The chain's CDR3 is CASTLAGAVNEQFF. Here the CDR3 DNA reads TGTGCCAGCACGTTAGCGGGAGCGGTGAATGAGCAGTTCTTC.

This clone was picked up a small number of times. This chain joins TRBV4-3 and TRBJ2-1; D unclear. There are 13 residues in the CDR3. Trimming left V 0 bases short and J 5 bases short, with 5 bases between. Germline V gene data show CDR1 as LGHNA and CDR2 as YSLEER. CDR3 nucleotide sequence: TGCGCCAGCAGCCAAGACTCGGACAATGAGCAGTTCTTC. Translating it yields CASSQDSDNEQFF.